Here is one TCR beta chain with its context. Its antigen remains unknown. A junction end diverges from the germline sequence, so it may reflect a read error. Naive CD4+ cells had CD25+ Tregs removed. General study points: The TCR gene usage of tumor memory CD4+ T cells clustered together with blood and lymph node memory CD4+ cells and with lymph node naive CD4+ cells.

Constant-region reverse primers amplified full-length variable regions, followed by semi-nested Nested Universal Primer A PCR. TCRdb passed the 5' RACE reads through MiXCR, listing each CDR3 protein once. This table holds about 54,000 distinct CDR3 sequences, over 15% found once. Sequenced material: naive CD4+ T cells sorted from blood. Subset meaning: naive CD4+ T cells, CD4+CD45RA+CD25-. The TCR was taken from a female donor with breast cancer.

The CDR3 DNA follows: TGTGCCGGCAGTTACTCGAAGGGTTCGGCAGGCACAGATACGCAGTATTTT. This gives the protein CAGSYSKGSAGTDTQYF. V gene TRBV6-5 combines with J gene TRBJ2-3; no reliable D call. The CDR3 totals 17 residues. Germline CDR1 and CDR2: MNHEY and SVGAGI.